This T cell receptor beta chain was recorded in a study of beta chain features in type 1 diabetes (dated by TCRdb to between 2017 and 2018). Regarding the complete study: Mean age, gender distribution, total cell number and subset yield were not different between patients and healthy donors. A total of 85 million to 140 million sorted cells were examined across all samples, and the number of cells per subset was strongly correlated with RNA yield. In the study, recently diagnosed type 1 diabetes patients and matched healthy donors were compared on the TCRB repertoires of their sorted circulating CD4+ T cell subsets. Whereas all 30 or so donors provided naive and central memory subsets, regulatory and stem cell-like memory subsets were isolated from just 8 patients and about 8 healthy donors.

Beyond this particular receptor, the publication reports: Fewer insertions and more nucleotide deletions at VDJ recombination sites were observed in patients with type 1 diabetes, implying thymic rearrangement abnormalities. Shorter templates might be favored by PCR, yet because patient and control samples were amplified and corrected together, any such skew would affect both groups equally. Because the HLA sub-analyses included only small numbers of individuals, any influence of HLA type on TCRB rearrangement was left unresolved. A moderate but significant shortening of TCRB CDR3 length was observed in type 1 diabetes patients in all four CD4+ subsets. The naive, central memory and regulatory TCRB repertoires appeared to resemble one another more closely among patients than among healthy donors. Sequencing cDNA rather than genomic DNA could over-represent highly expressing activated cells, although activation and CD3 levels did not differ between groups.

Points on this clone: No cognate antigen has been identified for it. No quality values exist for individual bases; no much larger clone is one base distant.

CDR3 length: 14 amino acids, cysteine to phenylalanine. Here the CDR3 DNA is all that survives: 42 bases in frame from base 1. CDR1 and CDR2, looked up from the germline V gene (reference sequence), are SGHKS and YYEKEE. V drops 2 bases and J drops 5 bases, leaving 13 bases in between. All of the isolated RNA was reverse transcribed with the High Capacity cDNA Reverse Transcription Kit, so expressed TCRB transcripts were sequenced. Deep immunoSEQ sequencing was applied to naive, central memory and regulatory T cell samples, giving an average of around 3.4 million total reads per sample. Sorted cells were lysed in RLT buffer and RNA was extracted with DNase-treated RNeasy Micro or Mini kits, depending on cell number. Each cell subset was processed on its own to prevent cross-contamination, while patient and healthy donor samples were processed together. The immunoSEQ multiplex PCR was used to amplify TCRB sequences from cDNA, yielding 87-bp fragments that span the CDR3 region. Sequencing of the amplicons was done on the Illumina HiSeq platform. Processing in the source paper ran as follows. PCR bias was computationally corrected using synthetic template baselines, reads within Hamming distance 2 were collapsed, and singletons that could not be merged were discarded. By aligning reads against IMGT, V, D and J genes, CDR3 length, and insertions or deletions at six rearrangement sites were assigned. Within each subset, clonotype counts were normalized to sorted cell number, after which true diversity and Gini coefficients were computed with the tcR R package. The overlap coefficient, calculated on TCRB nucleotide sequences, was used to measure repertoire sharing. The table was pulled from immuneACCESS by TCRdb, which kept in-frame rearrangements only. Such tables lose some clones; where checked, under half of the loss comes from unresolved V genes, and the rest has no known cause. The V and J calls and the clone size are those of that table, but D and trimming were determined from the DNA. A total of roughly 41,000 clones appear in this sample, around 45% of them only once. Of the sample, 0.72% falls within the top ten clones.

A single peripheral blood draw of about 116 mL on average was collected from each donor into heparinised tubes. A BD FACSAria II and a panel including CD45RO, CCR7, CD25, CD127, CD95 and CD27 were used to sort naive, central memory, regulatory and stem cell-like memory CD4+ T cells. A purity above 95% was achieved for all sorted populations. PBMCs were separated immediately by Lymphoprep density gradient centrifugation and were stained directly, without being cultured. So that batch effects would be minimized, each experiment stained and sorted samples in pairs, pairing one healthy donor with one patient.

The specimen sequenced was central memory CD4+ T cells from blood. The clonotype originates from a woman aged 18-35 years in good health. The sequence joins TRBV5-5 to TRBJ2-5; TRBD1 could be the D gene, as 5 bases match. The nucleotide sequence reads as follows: TGTGCCAGCAGCTTCGTCCAGGGCCGGGAGACCCAGTACTTC. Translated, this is CASSFVQGRETQYF.